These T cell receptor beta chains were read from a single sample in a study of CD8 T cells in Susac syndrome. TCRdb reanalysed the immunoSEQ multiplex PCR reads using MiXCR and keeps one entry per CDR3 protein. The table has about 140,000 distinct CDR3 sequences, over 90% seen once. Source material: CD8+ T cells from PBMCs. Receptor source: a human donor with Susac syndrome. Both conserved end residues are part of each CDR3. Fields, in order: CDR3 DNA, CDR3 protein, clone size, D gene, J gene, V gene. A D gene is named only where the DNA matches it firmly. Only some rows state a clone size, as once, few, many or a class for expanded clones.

cdr3_nt: TGCGCCAGCAGCCAAGAGCCCGGGACGGTCAATGAGCAGTTCTTC
cdr3_aa: CASSQEPGTVNEQFF
clone_size: .
d_call: .
j_call: TRBJ2-1
v_call: TRBV4-1

cdr3_nt: TGTGCCAGCTCACCCCCGGTCGGCGGACTGAACACTGAAGCTTTCTTT
cdr3_aa: CASSPPVGGLNTEAFF
clone_size: .
d_call: .
j_call: TRBJ1-1
v_call: TRBV18

cdr3_nt: TGCAGCGGTACAGGGTGGAGCTCCTACAATGAGCAGTTCTTC
cdr3_aa: CSGTGWSSYNEQFF
clone_size: .
d_call: .
j_call: TRBJ2-1
v_call: TRBV20-1

cdr3_nt: TGCAGCGTTGATTCTCCGGGTAGTGCAGATACGCAGTATTTT
cdr3_aa: CSVDSPGSADTQYF
clone_size: .
d_call: .
j_call: TRBJ2-3
v_call: TRBV29-1

cdr3_nt: TGTGCCAGCAGTTGGTACTGGTCAGGTGAGCAGTTCTTC
cdr3_aa: CASSWYWSGEQFF
clone_size: .
d_call: .
j_call: TRBJ2-1
v_call: TRBV12-3/TRBV12-4

cdr3_nt: TGCAGCGTCGCCGAAGGGGACAACTATGGCTACACCTTC
cdr3_aa: CSVAEGDNYGYTF
clone_size: .
d_call: .
j_call: TRBJ1-2
v_call: TRBV29-1

cdr3_nt: TGTGCCAGCAGCCCCCCGAGCGGGACCGACTCCTACGAGCAGTACTTC
cdr3_aa: CASSPPSGTDSYEQYF
clone_size: once
d_call: TRBD2
j_call: TRBJ2-7
v_call: TRBV11-1

cdr3_nt: TGTGCCAGCAGGGTATTTGAAGAGACCCAGTACTTC
cdr3_aa: CASRVFEETQYF
clone_size: .
d_call: .
j_call: TRBJ2-5
v_call: TRBV12-3/TRBV12-4

cdr3_nt: TGTGCCAGCAGTACTAGACTCGAGCAGTTCTTC
cdr3_aa: CASSTRLEQFF
clone_size: .
d_call: .
j_call: TRBJ2-1
v_call: TRBV12-3/TRBV12-4

cdr3_nt: TGTGCCAGCCGAGGGACAGGTTATAGGGATGAGCAGTTCTTC
cdr3_aa: CASRGTGYRDEQFF
clone_size: once
d_call: TRBD1
j_call: TRBJ2-1
v_call: TRBV25-1

cdr3_nt: TGTGCCAGCAGCCAAGTGGGGCTACCCTTGGGGGAGCAGTACTTC
cdr3_aa: CASSQVGLPLGEQYF
clone_size: .
d_call: .
j_call: TRBJ2-7
v_call: TRBV3-1

cdr3_nt: TGTGCCAGCAGCCGGGGGGGCTACGAGCAGTACTTC
cdr3_aa: CASSRGGYEQYF
clone_size: .
d_call: TRBD2
j_call: TRBJ2-7
v_call: TRBV7-6

cdr3_nt: TGTGCCACCAGCACGGGACCCCACTACAATGAGCAGTTCTTC
cdr3_aa: CATSTGPHYNEQFF
clone_size: .
d_call: .
j_call: TRBJ2-1
v_call: TRBV15

cdr3_nt: TGTGCCAGCAGCCCAGACAGGGACTATGGCTACACCTTC
cdr3_aa: CASSPDRDYGYTF
clone_size: .
d_call: TRBD1
j_call: TRBJ1-2
v_call: TRBV13

cdr3_nt: TGTGCCAGCAGCTTGAGGGCTAGCGGGAGCCACGGGGGGTACGAGCAGTACTTC
cdr3_aa: CASSLRASGSHGGYEQYF
clone_size: .
d_call: TRBD2
j_call: TRBJ2-7
v_call: TRBV12-3/TRBV12-4

cdr3_nt: TGTGCCAGCAGCCAAGAGGGCAGTGGACTAGCAACCAACTACCAAGAGACCCAGTACTTC
cdr3_aa: CASSQEGSGLATNYQETQYF
clone_size: .
d_call: TRBD2
j_call: TRBJ2-5
v_call: TRBV3-1

cdr3_nt: TGTGCCAGCAGCCCCGGCGGGGCGCATGGCTACACCTTC
cdr3_aa: CASSPGGAHGYTF
clone_size: .
d_call: .
j_call: TRBJ1-2
v_call: TRBV7-6

cdr3_nt: TGTGCCAGCAGCGTAGTTAGTGGACAGTATGGAGATACGCAGTATTTT
cdr3_aa: CASSVVSGQYGDTQYF
clone_size: .
d_call: .
j_call: TRBJ2-3
v_call: TRBV9

cdr3_nt: TGCAGTGCCACAGAACAGGGAATCCATGGCTACACCTTC
cdr3_aa: CSATEQGIHGYTF
clone_size: .
d_call: .
j_call: TRBJ1-2
v_call: TRBV20-1

cdr3_nt: TGTGCCAGCAGTTTGGCCTCGGGCAGGGAGACCCAGTACTTC
cdr3_aa: CASSLASGRETQYF
clone_size: .
d_call: .
j_call: TRBJ2-5
v_call: TRBV27

cdr3_nt: TGTGCCAGCAGTTTGGCGGGACTAGCGGTATACGAGCAGTACTTC
cdr3_aa: CASSLAGLAVYEQYF
clone_size: .
d_call: TRBD2
j_call: TRBJ2-7
v_call: TRBV27

cdr3_nt: TGTGCCAGCAGCCAGGGGGTTAATCAGCCCCAGCATTTT
cdr3_aa: CASSQGVNQPQHF
clone_size: .
d_call: TRBD1
j_call: TRBJ1-5
v_call: TRBV6-4

cdr3_nt: TGTGCCAGCAGCCAGGGGGTGAACACTGAAGCTTTCTTT
cdr3_aa: CASSQGVNTEAFF
clone_size: once
d_call: TRBD1
j_call: TRBJ1-1
v_call: TRBV7-9

cdr3_nt: TGCGCCAGCAGCGGACAGGCGTTAGCTAACTATGGCTACACCTTC
cdr3_aa: CASSGQALANYGYTF
clone_size: .
d_call: TRBD1
j_call: TRBJ1-2
v_call: TRBV4-1

cdr3_nt: TGTGCCAGCAGCGGCGAGCGGGAGCTCTACGAGCAGTACTTC
cdr3_aa: CASSGERELYEQYF
clone_size: .
d_call: TRBD2
j_call: TRBJ2-7
v_call: TRBV4-2

cdr3_nt: TGTGCCAGCAGCCTAGGACGGTACTATGGCTACACCTTC
cdr3_aa: CASSLGRYYGYTF
clone_size: .
d_call: .
j_call: TRBJ1-2
v_call: TRBV12-3/TRBV12-4

cdr3_nt: TGTGCCAGCAGTAAGGGGGGATATGGCTACACCTTC
cdr3_aa: CASSKGGYGYTF
clone_size: .
d_call: .
j_call: TRBJ1-2
v_call: TRBV3-1

cdr3_nt: TGCAGCGGGGACGGTTCAACCTCTGGGACTGAAGCTTTCTTT
cdr3_aa: CSGDGSTSGTEAFF
clone_size: few
d_call: .
j_call: TRBJ1-1
v_call: TRBV29-1

cdr3_nt: TGTGCCAGCAGCCAAGACCCCCTTGGGGAGCTGTTTTTT
cdr3_aa: CASSQDPLGELFF
clone_size: .
d_call: .
j_call: TRBJ2-2
v_call: TRBV4-2

cdr3_nt: TGTGCCAGCAGTTTTGTGGCAGGGGGGTCCTACGAGCAGTACTTC
cdr3_aa: CASSFVAGGSYEQYF
clone_size: .
d_call: .
j_call: TRBJ2-7
v_call: TRBV27

cdr3_nt: TGCAGCGTGGGGTTACAGGGGGCCGGGGAGCTGTTTTTT
cdr3_aa: CSVGLQGAGELFF
clone_size: once
d_call: TRBD1
j_call: TRBJ2-2
v_call: TRBV29-1